This T cell receptor beta chain was sequenced in a study of T cells after yellow fever vaccination. Study-level results: Repertoires obtained by FACS sorting could include abundant clonotypes that entered as contaminants from the bulk population.

Losses at the gene ends were 4 bases for V and 5 bases for J; bases not matched to a gene: 7. CDR1 is LGHNA and CDR2 is YNFKEQ in the germline V gene. The CDR3 has 15 residues. Only a few counts were recorded for this clonotype. Antigen unknown. TCRdb recomputed calls from the 5' RACE reads with MiXCR, one row per CDR3 protein. The sample holds around 350,000 distinct CDR3 sequences, around 10% seen once. The sequenced sample was PBMCs, obtained on the day of the first yellow fever vaccination. The chain links TRBV4-2 to TRBJ2-3, with TRBD1 matching 9 bases. The sequence was collected from a man in his late teens or twenties who received the YFV17D yellow fever vaccine. The CDR3 sequence is CASSLRDRERDTQYF. CDR3 nucleotide sequence: TGTGCCAGCAGCCTCCGGGACAGGGAGAGAGATACGCAGTATTTT.